This T cell receptor beta chain is drawn from a study of T cells in Graves' hyperthyroidism and ophthalmopathy. Study findings and constraints: Blood also contained most expanded thyroid clonotypes above 0.001. Ophthalmopathy and stable hyperthyroidism were told apart by a 13 V-J model.

RNA transcripts provided the source from which TCR beta CDR3 regions were amplified. A first-round RT-PCR of the TCR CDR3 used the HTBI primer set. TCRdb reprocessed the multiplex PCR reads via MiXCR and lists one record per CDR3 protein. The sample has a few hundred thousand distinct CDR3 sequences; about 15% are singletons. This clonotype came up many times. Antigen specificity is unknown. The sequence came from a woman under 30 with Graves' hyperthyroidism. What was sequenced was blood.

The CDR3 sequence: CASSLFLVQGTADTQYF. CDR3 nucleotides: TGTGCCAGCAGTTTGTTCTTAGTACAGGGTACCGCAGATACGCAGTATTTT. The chain is built from TRBV27 and TRBJ2-3; a possible D gene is TRBD1 (6 bases). The germline V gene has CDR1 MNHEY and CDR2 SMNVEV (reference sequence). There are 17 residues in the CDR3. Trimming took off 3 bases at V and 4 bases at J, with 20 bases between the two ends.